This T cell receptor (beta chain) derives from a study of monozygotic twins with inflammatory bowel disease. This CDR3 has 13 amino acids. Germline V CDR1 and CDR2: WNHNN, SYGVQD (reference sequence). UMIs incorporating a 6-nucleotide sample barcode were appended by means of template switching. Each CDR3 protein gets one entry in TCRdb, which reprocessed the 5' RACE reads and gives no DNA. This sample contains over 200,000 distinct CDR3 sequences. Sequencing was performed on blood. This clonotype originated in a human donor with ulcerative colitis or Crohn's disease, or a healthy co-twin of an affected twin (not recorded which). V gene TRBV10-1 combines with J gene TRBJ2-4; TCRdb names TRBD1, which stays unverified in the absence of DNA. The CDR3 sequence is CASSRDRDNIQYF.